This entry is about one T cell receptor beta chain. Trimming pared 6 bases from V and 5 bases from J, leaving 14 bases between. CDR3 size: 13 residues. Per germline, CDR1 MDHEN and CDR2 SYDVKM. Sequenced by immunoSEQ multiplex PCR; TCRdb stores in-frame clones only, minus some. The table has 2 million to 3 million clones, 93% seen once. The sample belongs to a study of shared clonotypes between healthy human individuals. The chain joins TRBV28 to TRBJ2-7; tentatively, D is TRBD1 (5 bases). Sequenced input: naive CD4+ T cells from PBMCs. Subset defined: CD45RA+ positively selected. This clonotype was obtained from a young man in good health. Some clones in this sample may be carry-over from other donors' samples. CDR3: CASRTQGRDEQYF. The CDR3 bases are TGTGCCAGCAGAACGCAGGGTAGGGACGAGCAGTACTTC. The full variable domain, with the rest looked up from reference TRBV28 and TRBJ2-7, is DVKVTQSSRYLVKRTGEKVFLECVQDMDHENMFWYRQDPGLGLRLIYFSYDVKMKEKGDIPEGYSVSREKKERFSLILESASTNQTSMYLCASRTQGRDEQYFGPGTRLTVT.